This TCR beta chain was profiled in a study of T cells in women clearing cervical HPV infection. Study-level findings and limits: T-cell numbers per sample were unknown and may explain richness differences.

Average input was around 1,200 ng genomic DNA for immunoSEQ TCR beta CDR3 amplification. This table comes from immunoSEQ multiplex PCR, and its TCRdb copy is limited to in-frame clones, with some not included. This sample's clone table lists about 48,000 clones. V shed 4 bases, J shed 0 bases, and the junction held 4 bases outside the gene matches. Germline V CDR1 and CDR2: SGHRS, YFSETQ. The CDR3 contains 15 residues. Each participant carried one incident cervical HPV16 infection only. MY09/MY11 PCR detected cervical HPV DNA; dot-blot assigned genotypes. As regards this clone: Antigen unknown. The read halts 3 residues ahead of the CDR3 end, with the missing end drawn from the germline J gene.

The genes are TRBV5-1 and TRBJ1-2; 9 bases map to TRBD1. This receptor was obtained from a woman between 18 and 70 years old with a cervical HPV16 infection that either progressed to CIN3+ or cleared (not recorded which). Input material: blood buffy coat. The part of the CDR3 DNA that was read is TGCGCCAGCAGCCCTGGGGACAGGGCTAACTATGGC. The encoded protein is CASSPGDRANYG. The entire CDR3 protein is CASSPGDRANYGYTF.